The present T cell receptor (beta chain) was sequenced within a study of sequential checkpoint blockade in melanoma. Across the whole study: First-line arms were nivolumab then ipilimumab, or the reverse, randomized 1:1.

As to treatment: randomized to nivolumab then ipilimumab (arm A) or the reverse (arm B). No patient had prior DNA-damaging chemotherapy. Regarding the study as a whole: Tumor T-cell fraction and clonality correlated with PD-L1 and CD8+ counts.

Measured with immunoSEQ multiplex PCR; TCRdb has only the in-frame clones, and not every one. The sample shows about 2,400 clones, about 25% of them seen only once. This CDR3 has 14 residues. Germline-derived CDR1 and CDR2 are MNHGY and SAAAGT. The V and J ends lost 0 bases and 2 bases respectively, with 7 bases between them. This clone was counted only a few times. Its matching antigen is unknown. The TCR comes from a human donor with melanoma. J is TRBJ2-5 and V is TRBV6-8; no definite D call. Sample: tumor tissue (inferred from file names), taken from a patient given nivolumab and ipilimumab in sequence. CDR3 sequence (DNA): TGTGCCAGCAGTTACTCAGAGGTGCAAGAGACCCAGTACTTC. Residues: CASSYSEVQETQYF.